Sequencing of this T cell receptor beta chain was carried out in a study of cytomegalovirus exposure and HLA in healthy donors. Both 60 Vbeta primers and 13 Jbeta primers went into the PCR. Sequenced by immunoSEQ multiplex PCR; TCRdb stores in-frame clones only, minus some. There are approximately 160,000 clones in the sample; less than 90% occur only once, and about 3.8% lies in the top ten. Whole-study results and caveats: Most observed TCR sequences were rare, whereas some public TCRs were detected in many donors.

Trimming cost V 1 base and J 5 bases, with 8 bases left between them. CDR1 SGHTA and CDR2 FQGTGA come from the germline V gene. The length of the CDR3 is 13 residues. In the case of this clone: Its target is unknown.

This sequence was found in a man aged 45-65 years in good health and CMV-seropositive. The gene calls are TRBV7-3 and TRBJ1-1; D might be TRBD1 (6 bases). Sequencing was performed on PBMCs. DNA of the CDR3: TGTGCCAGCAGCTTAATCCAGGGGACTGAAGCTTTCTTT. It is translated as CASSLIQGTEAFF. The full variable domain, in which reference TRBV7-3 and TRBJ1-1 provide the parts outside the CDR3, is GAGVSQTPSNKVTEKGKYVELRCDPISGHTALYWYRQSLGQGPEFLIYFQGTGAADDSGLPNDRFFAVRPEGSVSTLKIQRTERGDSAVYLCASSLIQGTEAFFGQGTRLTVV.